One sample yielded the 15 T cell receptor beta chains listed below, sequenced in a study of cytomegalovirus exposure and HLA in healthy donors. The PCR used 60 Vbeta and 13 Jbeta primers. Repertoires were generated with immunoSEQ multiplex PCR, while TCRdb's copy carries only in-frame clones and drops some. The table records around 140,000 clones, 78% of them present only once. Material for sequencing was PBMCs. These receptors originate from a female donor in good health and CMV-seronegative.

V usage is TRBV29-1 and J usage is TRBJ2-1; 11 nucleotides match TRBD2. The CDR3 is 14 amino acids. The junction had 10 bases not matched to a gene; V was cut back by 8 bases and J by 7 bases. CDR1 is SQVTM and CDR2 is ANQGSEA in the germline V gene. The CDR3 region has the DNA TGCAGCTCCAGACTAGCGGGAAATCGGAATGAGCAGTTCTTC. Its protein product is CSSRLAGNRNEQFF.

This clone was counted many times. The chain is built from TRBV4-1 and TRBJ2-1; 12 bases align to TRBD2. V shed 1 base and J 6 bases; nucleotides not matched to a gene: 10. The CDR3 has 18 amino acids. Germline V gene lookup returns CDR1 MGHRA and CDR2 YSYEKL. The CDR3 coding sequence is TGCGCCAGCAGCCAAGTGGACCTGGGACTAGCGGGTTTCAATGAGCAGTTCTTC. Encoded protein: CASSQVDLGLAGFNEQFF.

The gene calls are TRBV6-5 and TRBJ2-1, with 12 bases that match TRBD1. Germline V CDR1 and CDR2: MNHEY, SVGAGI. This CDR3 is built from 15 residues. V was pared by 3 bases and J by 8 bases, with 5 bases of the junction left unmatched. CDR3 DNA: TGTGCCAGCAGTTATTTGGGACAGGGGGCAGATGAGCAGTTCTTC. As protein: CASSYLGQGADEQFF.

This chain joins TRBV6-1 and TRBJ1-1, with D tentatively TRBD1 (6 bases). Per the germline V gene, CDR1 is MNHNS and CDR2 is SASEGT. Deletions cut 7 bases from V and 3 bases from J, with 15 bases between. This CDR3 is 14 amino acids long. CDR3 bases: TGTGCCAGCACCTTTTTCAAGGGGGACACTGAAGCTTTCTTT. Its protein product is CASTFFKGDTEAFF.

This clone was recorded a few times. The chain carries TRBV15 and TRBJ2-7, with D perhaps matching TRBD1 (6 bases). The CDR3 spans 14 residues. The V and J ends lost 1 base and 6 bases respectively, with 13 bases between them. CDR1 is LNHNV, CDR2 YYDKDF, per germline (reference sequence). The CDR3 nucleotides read TGTGCCACCAGCAGAGGAGGACAGTATAGCGAGCAGTACTTC. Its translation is CATSRGGQYSEQYF.

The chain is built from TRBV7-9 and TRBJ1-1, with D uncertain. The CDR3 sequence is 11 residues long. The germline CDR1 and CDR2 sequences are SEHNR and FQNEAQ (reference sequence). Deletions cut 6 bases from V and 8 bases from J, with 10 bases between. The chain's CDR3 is CASSPGREAFF. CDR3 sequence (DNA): TGTGCCAGCAGTCCCGGGAGAGAAGCTTTCTTT.

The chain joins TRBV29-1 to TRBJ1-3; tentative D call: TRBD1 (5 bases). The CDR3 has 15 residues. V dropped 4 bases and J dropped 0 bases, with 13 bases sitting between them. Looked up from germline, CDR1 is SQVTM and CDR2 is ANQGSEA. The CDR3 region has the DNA TGCAGCGTTGGTGTGGGGGGTGGCTCTGGAAACACCATATATTTT. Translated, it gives CSVGVGGGSGNTIYF.

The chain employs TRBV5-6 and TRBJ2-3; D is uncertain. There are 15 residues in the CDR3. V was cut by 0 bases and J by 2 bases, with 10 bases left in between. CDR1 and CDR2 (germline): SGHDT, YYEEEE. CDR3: CASSLAGVNTDTQYF. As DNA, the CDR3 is TGTGCCAGCAGCTTGGCCGGAGTAAACACAGATACGCAGTATTTT.

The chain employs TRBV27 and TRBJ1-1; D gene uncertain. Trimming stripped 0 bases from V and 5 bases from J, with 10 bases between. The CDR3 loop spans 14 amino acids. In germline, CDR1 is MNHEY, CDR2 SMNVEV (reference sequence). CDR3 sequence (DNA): TGTGCCAGCAGTTTATCTGGCATTATTACTGAAGCTTTCTTT. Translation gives CASSLSGIITEAFF.

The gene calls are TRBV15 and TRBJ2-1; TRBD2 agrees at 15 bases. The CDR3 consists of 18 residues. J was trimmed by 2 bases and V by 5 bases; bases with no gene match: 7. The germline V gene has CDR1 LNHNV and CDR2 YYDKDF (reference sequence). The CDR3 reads CATSSGLAGGLAYNEQFF. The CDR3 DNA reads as TGTGCCACCAGCTCTGGACTAGCGGGGGGGTTGGCCTACAATGAGCAGTTCTTC. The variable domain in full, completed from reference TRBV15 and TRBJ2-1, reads DAMVIQNPRYQVTQFGKPVTLSCSQTLNHNVMYWYQQKSSQAPKLLFHYYDKDFNNEADTPDNFQSRRPNTSFCFLDIRSPGLGDTAMYLCATSSGLAGGLAYNEQFFGPGTRLTVL.

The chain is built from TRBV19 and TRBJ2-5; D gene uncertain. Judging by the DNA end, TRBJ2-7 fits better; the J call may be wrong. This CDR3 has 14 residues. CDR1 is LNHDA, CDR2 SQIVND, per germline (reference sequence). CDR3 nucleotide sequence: TGTGCCAGTAGTATTGTGGGTCTGAGGCACGAGCAGTACTTC. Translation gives CASSIVGLRHEQYF.

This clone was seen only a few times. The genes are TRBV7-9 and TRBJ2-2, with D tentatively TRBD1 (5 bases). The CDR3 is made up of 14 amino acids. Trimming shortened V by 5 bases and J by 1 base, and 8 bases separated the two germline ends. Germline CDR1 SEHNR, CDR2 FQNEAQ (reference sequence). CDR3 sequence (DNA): TGTGCCAGCAGCGTCACAGGGAACACCGGGGAGCTGTTTTTT. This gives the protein CASSVTGNTGELFF.

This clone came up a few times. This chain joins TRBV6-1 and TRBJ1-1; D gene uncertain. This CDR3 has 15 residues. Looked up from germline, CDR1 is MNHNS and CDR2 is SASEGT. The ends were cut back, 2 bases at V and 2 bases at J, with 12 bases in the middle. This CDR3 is CASSELRFLNTEAFF. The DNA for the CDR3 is TGTGCCAGCAGTGAATTGAGGTTCCTAAACACTGAAGCTTTCTTT.

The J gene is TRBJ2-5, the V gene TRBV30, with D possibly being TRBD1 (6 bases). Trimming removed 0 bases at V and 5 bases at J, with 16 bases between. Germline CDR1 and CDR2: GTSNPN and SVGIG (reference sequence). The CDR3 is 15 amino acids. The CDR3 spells CAWSVRQGIWETQYF. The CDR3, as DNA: TGTGCCTGGAGTGTACGCCAGGGGATATGGGAGACCCAGTACTTC.

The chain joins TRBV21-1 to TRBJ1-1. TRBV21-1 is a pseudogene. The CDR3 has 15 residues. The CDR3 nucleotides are TGTGCCAGCAGCAACGTATCACTAAGGAACACTGAAGCTTTCTTT. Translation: CASSNVSLRNTEAFF.